This entry concerns a single TCR beta chain. The antigen is unknown. The sample is drawn from a study of shared clonotypes between healthy human individuals. Study context: Three plates each covered CD4 naive and memory; CD8 naive two, CD8 memory one.

Study findings and constraints: Estimated clonotype richness was generally higher in naive than memory subsets.

The CDR3 length is 15 residues. Germline V gene lookup returns CDR1 MNHEY and CDR2 SVGAGI. The V and J ends lost 6 bases and 5 bases, in that order; junction bases with no gene match: 9. At the deep level, the assay was run. Per sorted-subset replicate PCR, input was roughly 220 ng DNA, representing around 29,000 T cell genomes. The assay was immunoSEQ multiplex PCR, and TCRdb's table has in-frame clones only and misses some. The sample yields about 1.1 million clones, around 82% seen once. The sequencing sample was made of memory CD4+ T cells from PBMCs. The sample's subset: CD45RA-negative fraction. The receptor was derived from a man aged 18 to 30 in good health. Some clones in this sample may be carry-over from other donors' samples. J is TRBJ2-2 and V is TRBV6-5; TRBD1 agrees at 7 bases. For the CDR3, the DNA is TGTGCCAGCAGAACCCCTACAGGGGTGACCGGGGAGCTGTTTTTT. This encodes CASRTPTGVTGELFF.